This TCR beta chain comes out of a study of OX40 agonist ivuxolimab in advanced cancers. Study as a whole: Aged roughly 23 to 79 with a mean of around 60 years, they were 75% to 85% male. Study results and caveats: Some nonresponders additionally presented with little normalized T-cell clonal expansion. The average count of expanded clones was higher among CD8+ T cells than among CD4+.

Remarks on this clone: Its antigen is not identified.

The germline V and J ends were trimmed by 4 bases and 10 bases, with 12 bases remaining between them. This CDR3 comprises 12 residues. Germline V gene data show CDR1 as SGHDT and CDR2 as YYEEEE. TCRdb keeps only in-frame clones here, not all; method: immunoSEQ multiplex PCR. There are tens of thousands of clones in the sample; around 84% occur only once, and about 7% lies in the top ten. Patients with a history of autoimmune disease or on systemic immunosuppression were excluded. The starting material was CD4+ or CD8+ T cells sorted from blood, obtained in a trial of the OX40 agonist ivuxolimab. The receptor was derived from an adult with an advanced solid tumor such as melanoma, head and neck, liver or kidney cancer. The chain combines TRBV5-6 with TRBJ2-1; possibly TRBD2 for D (6 bases). CDR3 DNA sequence: TGTGCCAGCAGCCCCGGGGGTGGCGAGCAGTTCTTC. Amino acid sequence: CASSPGGGEQFF. Full variable domain (missing parts from reference TRBV5-6 and TRBJ2-1): DAGVTQSPTHLIKTRGQQVTLRCSPKSGHDTVSWYQQALGQGPQFIFQYYEEEERQRGNFPDRFSGHQFPNYSSELNVNALLLGDSALYLCASSPGGGEQFFGPGTRLTVL.